A selection of T cell receptor beta chains follows, all from one sample in a study of blood T cell repertoires in COVID-19. Repertoires were generated with immunoSEQ multiplex PCR, while TCRdb's copy carries only in-frame clones and drops some. Found here are approximately 24,000 clones, roughly 84% of them singletons; the top ten hold approximately 8%. Sequencing was performed on peripheral blood. Receptors were obtained from a man aged 50-59 years with active COVID-19. Both conserved end residues are part of each CDR3. Fields, in order: clone size, D gene, J gene, V gene, CDR3 DNA, CDR3 protein. The D gene is left open where the match is weak. Not all rows give a size; the values are once, few, many and, for expanded clones, a class.

clone size: -
D gene: TRBD1
J gene: TRBJ2-4
V gene: TRBV7-9
CDR3 DNA: TGTGCCAGCAGCCTCTACGGGACAGGGGGAGCCAAAAACATTCAGTACTTC
CDR3 protein: CASSLYGTGGAKNIQYF

clone size: -
D gene: TRBD2
J gene: TRBJ2-1
V gene: TRBV24-1
CDR3 DNA: TGTGCCACCAGTGAATTTTCTAGCGGGGGGGACAATGAGCAGTTCTTC
CDR3 protein: CATSEFSSGGDNEQFF

clone size: -
D gene: TRBD1
J gene: TRBJ2-4
V gene: TRBV6-5
CDR3 DNA: TGTGCCAGCAGGCGGACAGGAGAAGCCAAAAACATTCAGTACTTC
CDR3 protein: CASRRTGEAKNIQYF

clone size: -
D gene: TRBD1
J gene: TRBJ1-2
V gene: TRBV5-1
CDR3 DNA: TGCGCCAGCAGCTTGTACGGACAGGGAGGCTATGGCTACACCTTC
CDR3 protein: CASSLYGQGGYGYTF

clone size: few
D gene: TRBD1
J gene: TRBJ1-1
V gene: TRBV9
CDR3 DNA: TGTGCCAGCAGCGCTACCGGGACAGGGAACACTGAAGCTTTCTTT
CDR3 protein: CASSATGTGNTEAFF

clone size: few
D gene: -
J gene: TRBJ2-1
V gene: TRBV5-1
CDR3 DNA: TGCGCCAGCAGTCGCGGGGGCCCTACCAATGAGCAGTTCTTC
CDR3 protein: CASSRGGPTNEQFF

clone size: -
D gene: -
J gene: TRBJ1-1
V gene: TRBV7-2
CDR3 DNA: TGTGCCAGCAGCCTTGGGACTCCTGAAGCTTTCTTT
CDR3 protein: CASSLGTPEAFF

clone size: -
D gene: -
J gene: TRBJ2-2
V gene: TRBV5-1
CDR3 DNA: TGCGCCAGCAGCTTGGTACAGACGAACACCGGGGAGCTGTTTTTT
CDR3 protein: CASSLVQTNTGELFF

clone size: -
D gene: -
J gene: TRBJ1-1
V gene: TRBV6-1
CDR3 DNA: TGTGCCAGCAGTGAAGTAGAAACAGGTCGCGGCACCGAAGCTTTCTTT
CDR3 protein: CASSEVETGRGTEAFF

clone size: -
D gene: -
J gene: TRBJ2-2
V gene: TRBV27
CDR3 DNA: TGTGCCAGCAGTTCATTCGCCTACAGGGACCCCAACACCGGGGAGCTGTTTTTT
CDR3 protein: CASSSFAYRDPNTGELFF

clone size: -
D gene: -
J gene: TRBJ2-1
V gene: TRBV7-9
CDR3 DNA: TGTGCCAGCAGCCCGTCGGGCAATGAGCAGTTCTTC
CDR3 protein: CASSPSGNEQFF

clone size: -
D gene: -
J gene: TRBJ1-5
V gene: TRBV7-2
CDR3 DNA: TGTGCCAGCAGCCAGGAACAGGGATCCAATCAGCCCCAGCATTTT
CDR3 protein: CASSQEQGSNQPQHF

clone size: -
D gene: -
J gene: TRBJ1-2
V gene: TRBV7-2
CDR3 DNA: TGTGCCAGCAGCTCGCTAGGGAGGGTCCTTTCTGGCTACACCTTC
CDR3 protein: CASSSLGRVLSGYTF

clone size: -
D gene: -
J gene: TRBJ1-1
V gene: TRBV28
CDR3 DNA: TGTGCCAGCAGTTTAGCTGGCAGGAACACTGAAGCTTTCTTT
CDR3 protein: CASSLAGRNTEAFF

clone size: once
D gene: -
J gene: TRBJ2-6
V gene: TRBV7-6
CDR3 DNA: TGTGCCAGCAGTCTTACAGGGTCCGTCTCTGGGGCCAACGTCCTGACTTTC
CDR3 protein: CASSLTGSVSGANVLTF

clone size: -
D gene: -
J gene: TRBJ2-3
V gene: TRBV18
CDR3 DNA: TGTGCCAGCTCCCCGAGACAGCGTGATACGCAGTATTTT
CDR3 protein: CASSPRQRDTQYF

clone size: -
D gene: -
J gene: TRBJ2-7
V gene: TRBV5-1
CDR3 DNA: TGCGCCAGCCGGCAGGGATCTTACGAGCAGTACTTC
CDR3 protein: CASRQGSYEQYF

clone size: -
D gene: TRBD2
J gene: TRBJ2-7
V gene: TRBV28
CDR3 DNA: TGTGCCAGCAGCCTAGCGGCCACCTACGAGCAGTACTTC
CDR3 protein: CASSLAATYEQYF

clone size: -
D gene: -
J gene: TRBJ1-2
V gene: TRBV14
CDR3 DNA: TGTGCCAGCAGCCAAATACAGGGTTCTAACTATGGCTACACCTTC
CDR3 protein: CASSQIQGSNYGYTF

clone size: -
D gene: TRBD1
J gene: TRBJ1-2
V gene: TRBV27
CDR3 DNA: TGTGCCAGCAGTTTATCGGGAATCCGGGACAGGGGTGATGGCTACACCTTC
CDR3 protein: CASSLSGIRDRGDGYTF

clone size: -
D gene: -
J gene: TRBJ2-3
V gene: TRBV4-1
CDR3 DNA: TGCGCCAGTTCCGTACGGGGGTACGCTAGCACAGATACGCAGTATTTT
CDR3 protein: CASSVRGYASTDTQYF

clone size: -
D gene: TRBD1
J gene: TRBJ2-5
V gene: TRBV15
CDR3 DNA: TGTGCCACCAGCAGCATGGGGACAGTCCAAGAGACCCAGTACTTC
CDR3 protein: CATSSMGTVQETQYF

clone size: -
D gene: TRBD1
J gene: TRBJ1-5
V gene: TRBV18
CDR3 DNA: TGTGCCAGCTCACCACCATGGACAGGGGTGGGTCAGCCCCAGCATTTT
CDR3 protein: CASSPPWTGVGQPQHF

clone size: -
D gene: -
J gene: TRBJ1-4
V gene: TRBV19
CDR3 DNA: TGTGCCAGTAGTATCTACCGGGGGGCAGTAATAGCAACTAATGAAAAACTGTTTTTT
CDR3 protein: CASSIYRGAVIATNEKLFF

clone size: -
D gene: -
J gene: TRBJ1-1
V gene: TRBV7-9
CDR3 DNA: TGTGCCAGCAGCCAGTCGGAGGGAAACACTGAAGCTTTCTTT
CDR3 protein: CASSQSEGNTEAFF

clone size: -
D gene: TRBD2
J gene: TRBJ2-5
V gene: TRBV7-9
CDR3 DNA: TGTGCCAGCAGCTTAGGCGGCGCGGGGGGCTCCCAAGAGACCCAGTACTTC
CDR3 protein: CASSLGGAGGSQETQYF

clone size: -
D gene: -
J gene: TRBJ2-2
V gene: TRBV24-1
CDR3 DNA: TGTGCCACCGCCCCATCTCTAACCGGGGAGCTGTTTTTT
CDR3 protein: CATAPSLTGELFF

clone size: -
D gene: TRBD1
J gene: TRBJ1-1
V gene: TRBV3-1/TRBV3-2
CDR3 DNA: TGTGCCAGCAGCCAAGTTTCCGCAGGGGGCGGCACTGAAGCTTTCTTT
CDR3 protein: CASSQVSAGGGTEAFF

clone size: -
D gene: -
J gene: TRBJ1-3
V gene: TRBV7-2
CDR3 DNA: TGTGCCAGCAGCTTAGTGGGAGGCCCCTCTGGAAACACCATATATTTT
CDR3 protein: CASSLVGGPSGNTIYF

clone size: -
D gene: TRBD1
J gene: TRBJ1-1
V gene: TRBV19
CDR3 DNA: TGTGCCAGTAGTATCAAGGCGGGACAGGTGAACACTGAAGCTTTCTTT
CDR3 protein: CASSIKAGQVNTEAFF

clone size: -
D gene: TRBD1
J gene: TRBJ1-2
V gene: TRBV29-1
CDR3 DNA: TGCAGCGCCATTAATACAGGGGGTAACTATGGCTACACCTTC
CDR3 protein: CSAINTGGNYGYTF

clone size: -
D gene: TRBD1
J gene: TRBJ1-6
V gene: TRBV30
CDR3 DNA: TGTGCCTGGAGCGAAGGACAGGGTGGATCACCCCTCCACTTT
CDR3 protein: CAWSEGQGGSPLHF

clone size: -
D gene: TRBD1
J gene: TRBJ2-5
V gene: TRBV24-1
CDR3 DNA: TGTGCCACCAGTGAACCGGGACAGTTTCAAGAGACCCAGTACTTC
CDR3 protein: CATSEPGQFQETQYF

clone size: -
D gene: -
J gene: TRBJ2-1
V gene: TRBV7-9
CDR3 DNA: TGTGCCAGCAGCTACTCGACCGTTCGGAGGGACAATGAGCAGTTCTTC
CDR3 protein: CASSYSTVRRDNEQFF

clone size: -
D gene: -
J gene: TRBJ1-2
V gene: TRBV6-6
CDR3 DNA: TGTGCCAGCCTCGGGACTAGGGATGGCTACACCTTC
CDR3 protein: CASLGTRDGYTF

clone size: -
D gene: -
J gene: TRBJ1-4
V gene: TRBV5-4
CDR3 DNA: TGTGCCAGCAGCTCCCCGGAGTTGGGGGCCAATGAAAAACTGTTTTTT
CDR3 protein: CASSSPELGANEKLFF

clone size: few
D gene: -
J gene: TRBJ1-6
V gene: TRBV6-1
CDR3 DNA: TGTGCCAGCAGTGAAGACATCCGCTCCTATAATTCACCCCTCCACTTT
CDR3 protein: CASSEDIRSYNSPLHF

clone size: -
D gene: -
J gene: TRBJ2-5
V gene: TRBV14
CDR3 DNA: TGTGCCAGCAGTCAATGGCAGGGGACAGAGACCCAGTACTTC
CDR3 protein: CASSQWQGTETQYF

clone size: -
D gene: -
J gene: TRBJ1-5
V gene: TRBV6-5
CDR3 DNA: TGTGCCAGCAGTTACTCCGGCAGGCATAGCAATCAGCCCCAGCATTTT
CDR3 protein: CASSYSGRHSNQPQHF

clone size: -
D gene: TRBD1
J gene: TRBJ2-6
V gene: TRBV19
CDR3 DNA: TGTGCCAGTAGTACCCGGGACAGGGGGCAGGGAGGGGCCAACGTCCTGACTTTC
CDR3 protein: CASSTRDRGQGGANVLTF

clone size: -
D gene: -
J gene: TRBJ2-2
V gene: TRBV7-8
CDR3 DNA: TGTGCCAGCAGCCGAGCCAGCGGGCCGAACACCGGGGAGCTGTTTTTT
CDR3 protein: CASSRASGPNTGELFF

clone size: -
D gene: -
J gene: TRBJ2-5
V gene: TRBV6-2/TRBV6-3
CDR3 DNA: TGTGCCAGCAGTTACGGGCTAGCGATCGGCTGGGAGACCCAGTACTTC
CDR3 protein: CASSYGLAIGWETQYF

clone size: -
D gene: -
J gene: TRBJ2-3
V gene: TRBV5-1
CDR3 DNA: TGCGCCAGCAGCTCCACTAGCACAGATACGCAGTATTTT
CDR3 protein: CASSSTSTDTQYF

clone size: few
D gene: TRBD2
J gene: TRBJ2-3
V gene: TRBV4-3
CDR3 DNA: TGCGCCAGCAGCCTCAGTCGGGGAGGGTCGGATACGCAGTATTTT
CDR3 protein: CASSLSRGGSDTQYF

clone size: -
D gene: TRBD2
J gene: TRBJ2-2
V gene: TRBV30
CDR3 DNA: TGTGCCTGGAGAGGGACTAAGAACACCGGGGAGCTGTTTTTT
CDR3 protein: CAWRGTKNTGELFF

clone size: -
D gene: TRBD1
J gene: TRBJ1-6
V gene: TRBV5-4
CDR3 DNA: TGTGCCAGCAGCTTGCAGACAGGGACAACACCCCTCCACTTT
CDR3 protein: CASSLQTGTTPLHF

clone size: -
D gene: TRBD2
J gene: TRBJ2-5
V gene: TRBV5-1
CDR3 DNA: TGCGCCAGCAGCTTCCAGGGACTAGCGGGGGGGCATCAAGAGACCCAGTACTTC
CDR3 protein: CASSFQGLAGGHQETQYF

clone size: few
D gene: -
J gene: TRBJ2-1
V gene: TRBV11-2
CDR3 DNA: TGTGCCAGCAGCTTAGATTTCGGGAATGAGCAGTTCTTC
CDR3 protein: CASSLDFGNEQFF

clone size: -
D gene: -
J gene: TRBJ1-6
V gene: TRBV27
CDR3 DNA: TGTGCCAGCAGCGACAGGTTGTATTCACCCCTCCACTTT
CDR3 protein: CASSDRLYSPLHF

clone size: -
D gene: TRBD1
J gene: TRBJ1-3
V gene: TRBV16
CDR3 DNA: TGTGCCAGCAGCCATACCAACAGGGGGCTGCGAGGAAACACCATATATTTT
CDR3 protein: CASSHTNRGLRGNTIYF

clone size: -
D gene: TRBD2
J gene: TRBJ2-1
V gene: TRBV7-3
CDR3 DNA: TGTGCCAGCAGCTCCCGACTAGCGGGGTCCTACAATGAGCAGTTCTTC
CDR3 protein: CASSSRLAGSYNEQFF

clone size: -
D gene: -
J gene: TRBJ2-5
V gene: TRBV19
CDR3 DNA: TGTGCCAGTAGTACCGACTCAGTAAGCTTGGCCCAGTACTTC
CDR3 protein: CASSTDSVSLAQYF

clone size: -
D gene: -
J gene: TRBJ1-1
V gene: TRBV7-3
CDR3 DNA: TGTGCCAGCAGCTCCTCCGGGGGGGACACTGAAGCTTTCTTT
CDR3 protein: CASSSSGGDTEAFF

clone size: -
D gene: TRBD2
J gene: TRBJ2-1
V gene: TRBV11-3
CDR3 DNA: TGTGCCAGCAGCTTGGGGAGGGGACTAGTGCGGCAGTTCTTC
CDR3 protein: CASSLGRGLVRQFF

clone size: -
D gene: TRBD1
J gene: TRBJ2-7
V gene: TRBV19
CDR3 DNA: TGTGCCAGTAGTGCGACAGGGGGATACGAGCAGTACTTC
CDR3 protein: CASSATGGYEQYF

clone size: -
D gene: -
J gene: TRBJ1-1
V gene: TRBV2
CDR3 DNA: TGTGCCAGCAGTGAGGTGCGCCTCGGGACTGAAGCTTTCTTT
CDR3 protein: CASSEVRLGTEAFF

clone size: -
D gene: TRBD1
J gene: TRBJ1-1
V gene: TRBV7-2
CDR3 DNA: TGTGCCAGCAGCCTTGGACAGGGGAACACTGAAGCTTTCTTT
CDR3 protein: CASSLGQGNTEAFF

clone size: -
D gene: -
J gene: TRBJ1-3
V gene: TRBV2
CDR3 DNA: TGTGCCAGCAGTGAATGGGAGGGGGACTCTGGAAACACCATATATTTT
CDR3 protein: CASSEWEGDSGNTIYF

clone size: -
D gene: -
J gene: TRBJ2-7
V gene: TRBV2
CDR3 DNA: TGTGCCAGCAGGGAAGAACCGGTGGAGGAATACGAGCAGTACTTC
CDR3 protein: CASREEPVEEYEQYF

clone size: -
D gene: -
J gene: TRBJ1-6
V gene: TRBV19
CDR3 DNA: TGTGCCAGTAGTCCTTACGGGTCACCCCTCCACTTT
CDR3 protein: CASSPYGSPLHF